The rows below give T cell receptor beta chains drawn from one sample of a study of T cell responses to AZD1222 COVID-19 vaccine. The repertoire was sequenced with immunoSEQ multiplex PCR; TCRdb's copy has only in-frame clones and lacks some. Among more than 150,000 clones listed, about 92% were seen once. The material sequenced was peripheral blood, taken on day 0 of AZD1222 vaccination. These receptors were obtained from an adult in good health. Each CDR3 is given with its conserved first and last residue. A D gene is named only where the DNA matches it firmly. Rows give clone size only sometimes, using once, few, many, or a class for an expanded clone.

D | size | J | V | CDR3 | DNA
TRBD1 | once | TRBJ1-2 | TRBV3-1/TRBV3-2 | CASSQTGGAGGYTF | TGTGCCAGCAGCCAAACAGGGGGGGCAGGAGGCTACACCTTC
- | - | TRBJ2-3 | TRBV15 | CATSRGIQTVTDTQYF | TGTGCCACCAGCAGAGGGATACAGACTGTCACAGATACGCAGTATTTT
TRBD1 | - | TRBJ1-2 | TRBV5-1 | CASSPRDRAYGYTF | TGCGCCAGCAGCCCGAGGGACAGGGCCTATGGCTACACCTTC
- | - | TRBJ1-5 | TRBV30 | CAWGTLNQPQHF | TGTGCCTGGGGGACCCTCAATCAGCCCCAGCATTTT
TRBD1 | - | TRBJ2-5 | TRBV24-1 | CATSDKVQGKTQYF | TGTGCCACCAGTGATAAAGTACAGGGGAAGACCCAGTACTTC
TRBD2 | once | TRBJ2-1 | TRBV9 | CASSPSGTSGRGRGNEQFF | TGTGCCAGCAGCCCCAGTGGGACTAGCGGGAGGGGGAGGGGAAATGAGCAGTTCTTC
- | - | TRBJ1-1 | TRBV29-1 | CSVEGQTSNTEAFF | TGCAGCGTTGAAGGACAGACTTCGAACACTGAAGCTTTCTTT
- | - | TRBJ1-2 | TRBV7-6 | CASSLQGPRMGGYTF | TGTGCCAGCAGCTTACAGGGGCCGAGGATGGGAGGCTACACCTTC
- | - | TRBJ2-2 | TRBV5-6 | CASSPGPGELFF | TGTGCCAGCAGCCCCGGACCCGGGGAGCTGTTTTTT
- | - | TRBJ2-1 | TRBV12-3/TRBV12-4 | CASSLRVLNEQFF | TGTGCCAGCAGTTTAAGGGTTTTAAATGAGCAGTTCTTC
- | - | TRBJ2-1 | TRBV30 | CAWSVSLANPEQFF | TGTGCCTGGAGTGTATCTCTGGCCAACCCTGAGCAGTTCTTC
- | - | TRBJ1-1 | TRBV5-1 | CASRGHMNTEAFF | TGCGCCAGCAGGGGACACATGAACACTGAAGCTTTCTTT
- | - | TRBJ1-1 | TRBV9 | CASSARAELQAKGAFF | TGTGCCAGCAGCGCTAGGGCAGAACTACAAGCTAAGGGAGCTTTCTTT
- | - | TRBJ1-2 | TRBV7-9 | CASSLELGSSYGYTF | TGTGCCAGCAGCTTAGAGCTGGGATCAAGCTATGGCTACACCTTC
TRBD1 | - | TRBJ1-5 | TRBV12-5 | CASGSGLDRGNQPQHF | TGTGCTAGTGGTTCTGGACTGGACAGGGGCAATCAGCCCCAGCATTTT
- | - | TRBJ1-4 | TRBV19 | CASSTARIANEKLFF | TGTGCCAGTAGTACGGCCCGGATAGCTAATGAAAAACTGTTTTTT
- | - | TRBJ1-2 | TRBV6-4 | CASSDVPGGGYTF | TGTGCCAGCAGTGACGTGCCGGGAGGAGGCTACACCTTC
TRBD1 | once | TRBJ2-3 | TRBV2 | CAIETGASTDTQYF | TGTGCCATAGAGACAGGGGCTAGCACAGATACGCAGTATTTT
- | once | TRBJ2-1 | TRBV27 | CASSPIGGNNEQFF | TGTGCCAGCAGTCCCATAGGAGGAAACAATGAGCAGTTCTTC
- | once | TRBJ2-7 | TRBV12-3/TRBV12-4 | CASSGDRSYEQYF | TGTGCCAGCAGCGGGGACCGATCCTACGAGCAGTACTTC
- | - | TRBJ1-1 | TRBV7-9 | CASSLRGSTEAFF | TGTGCCAGCAGCTTACGAGGGAGCACTGAAGCTTTCTTT
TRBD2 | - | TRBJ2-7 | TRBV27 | CASSLRSSGRTSSYEQYF | TGTGCCAGCAGTTTAAGGTCCAGCGGGAGGACCAGCTCCTACGAGCAGTACTTC
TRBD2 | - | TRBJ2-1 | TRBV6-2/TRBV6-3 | CASSLSYGRGGLNEQFF | TGTGCCAGCAGCCTCTCGTATGGGCGGGGGGGCCTCAATGAGCAGTTCTTC
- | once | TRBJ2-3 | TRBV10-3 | CAISDMIGERTDTQYF | TGTGCCATCAGTGATATGATTGGGGAGCGCACAGATACGCAGTATTTT
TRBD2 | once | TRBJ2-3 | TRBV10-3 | CAIYGGGAADTQYF | TGTGCCATCTACGGCGGGGGGGCCGCAGATACGCAGTATTTT
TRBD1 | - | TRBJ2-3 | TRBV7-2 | CASSYRGLTDTQYF | TGTGCCAGCAGCTACAGGGGGCTCACAGATACGCAGTATTTT
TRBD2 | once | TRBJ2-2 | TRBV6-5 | CATQTSGINTGELFF | TGTGCCACCCAGACTAGCGGGATAAACACCGGGGAGCTGTTTTTT
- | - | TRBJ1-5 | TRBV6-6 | CASSYSRAGDQPQHF | TGTGCCAGCAGTTACTCGAGGGCAGGGGATCAGCCCCAGCATTTT
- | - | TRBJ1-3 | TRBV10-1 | CASSEGNTIYF | TGCGCCAGCAGTGAGGGAAACACCATATATTTT
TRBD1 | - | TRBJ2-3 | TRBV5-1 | CASSMGQGTDTQYF | TGCGCCAGCAGCATGGGACAGGGCACAGATACGCAGTATTTT
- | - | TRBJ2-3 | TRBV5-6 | CASSLDGRTDTQYF | TGTGCCAGCAGCTTGGACGGCCGCACAGATACGCAGTATTTT
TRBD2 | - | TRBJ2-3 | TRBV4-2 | CASSPRTSGGAGDTQYF | TGTGCCAGCAGCCCCCGGACTAGCGGGGGGGCGGGAGATACGCAGTATTTT
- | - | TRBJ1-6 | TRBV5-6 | CASSFGINSPLHF | TGTGCCAGCAGCTTTGGTATTAATTCACCCCTCCACTTT
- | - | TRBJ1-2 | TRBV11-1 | CASSLAQGERRNYGYTF | TGTGCCAGCAGCTTAGCCCAGGGAGAGAGGAGAAACTATGGCTACACCTTC
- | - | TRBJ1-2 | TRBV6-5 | CASTSSHYGYTF | TGTGCCAGTACGTCCAGCCACTATGGCTACACCTTC
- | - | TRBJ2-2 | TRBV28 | CASSYLRLHKSSNTGELFF | TGTGCCAGCAGCTACCTACGACTCCACAAATCTTCGAACACCGGGGAGCTGTTTTTT
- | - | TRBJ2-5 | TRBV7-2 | CASSFHRGETQYF | TGTGCCAGCAGCTTTCACAGAGGGGAGACCCAGTACTTC
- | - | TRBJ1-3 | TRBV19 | CGTGKNSGNTIYF | TGTGGGACGGGGAAAAACTCTGGAAACACCATATATTTT
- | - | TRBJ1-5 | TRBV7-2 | CASSSLSLNQGPQHF | TGTGCCAGCAGTTCTCTCTCACTCAACCAAGGGCCCCAGCATTTT
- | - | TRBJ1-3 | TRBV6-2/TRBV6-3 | CASSRDTDTTGNTIYF | TGTGCCAGCAGTCGCGACACGGACACGACTGGAAACACCATATATTTT
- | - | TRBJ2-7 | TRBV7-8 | CASSLQGYEQYF | TGTGCCAGCAGCCTACAGGGCTACGAGCAGTACTTC
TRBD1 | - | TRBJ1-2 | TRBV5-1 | CASYRRGHSGYTF | TGCGCCAGCTATCGAAGGGGGCATTCCGGCTACACCTTC
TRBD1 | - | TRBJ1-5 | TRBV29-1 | CSVAGTAGQPQHF | TGCAGCGTTGCTGGGACAGCGGGTCAGCCCCAGCATTTT
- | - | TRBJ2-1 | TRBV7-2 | CASSLWGRWSSYNEQFF | TGTGCCAGCAGCTTATGGGGGAGGTGGAGCTCCTACAATGAGCAGTTCTTC
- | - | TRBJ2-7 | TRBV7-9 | CASSLGRPGLYYEQYF | TGTGCCAGCAGCTTGGGCCGTCCGGGGCTTTACTACGAGCAGTACTTC
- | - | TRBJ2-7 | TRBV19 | CASSSGAGYEQYF | TGTGCCAGTAGTAGCGGGGCCGGCTACGAGCAGTACTTC
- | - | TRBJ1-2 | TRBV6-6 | CASSPLRGGSDNYGYTF | TGTGCCAGCAGTCCGCTTCGGGGGGGCTCCGATAACTATGGCTACACCTTC